This TCR beta chain was sequenced for a study of cytomegalovirus exposure and HLA in healthy donors (dated by TCRdb to 2017 to 2019). In the study overall: In an earlier analysis of 450 to 750 of the donors, under 300 Gb of sequence data and 95 million to 130 million unique TCR beta sequences from roughly 190 million T cells were reported. An early release covering roughly 600 HLA-typed donors comprised about 320 gigabases of sequencing data and roughly 86 million unique TCR sequences. Of the roughly 400 genotyped donors, around 81% fell in the genetic ancestry cluster associated with self-reported Caucasian donors. The aim of the study was to test whether cataloging public T cell receptors could identify signatures of past pathogen exposure. The study used immunosequencing to profile the T cell repertoires of approximately 690 subjects and linked those repertoires to cytomegalovirus serostatus. Besides the first cohort of 500 to 700 subjects, a separate validation cohort made up of 120 different subjects was used. To predict cytomegalovirus infection status, the study combined high-throughput TCR immunosequencing, statistical association of individual TCRs with disease status, and machine learning. A later analysis re-analyzed previously published TCR beta repertoires from hundreds of donors and added high-resolution HLA genotyping to study TCR occurrence patterns. Rather than using new phenotypic data, the later analysis identified candidate immune exposures from TCR beta sequences and from how often those sequences occurred across donors. An earlier analysis of some 500 of the donors used high-throughput TCR beta sequencing to judge whether each TCR beta V gene segment behaved as functional or pseudogenic. Donor age, sex, ethnicity and CMV serostatus were collected together with the repertoire data. Genome-wide SNP genotypes for about 65% of the 666 donors were used in a later genetic analysis, which treated that subset as a discovery cohort. All discovery cohort repertoires had been generated on a single sequencing platform. Both class I and class II loci were covered by HLA typing, at four-digit resolution. The number of typed donors differed by locus: roughly 620-640 for A, B, C, DRB1 and DQB1; about 520 for DQA1; fewer than 610 for DPA1; and 400 to 480 for DPB1. Roughly 5 DR-DQ haplotypes were handled as single units for association and clustering, since linkage in the cohort was strong. On average, about 200,000 unique TCR beta nucleotide sequences were sequenced per donor among 398 genotyped donors of the cohort, with about 19% of those sequences being non-productive. Study-wide conclusions, independent of this receptor: According to a later genetic analysis, donors in an Asian-associated ancestry cluster had fewer N-insertions in productive TCRs than the approximately 630-donor mean. Specific HLA alleles were associated with some 15,000 TCR beta sequences at a false discovery rate of 0.05 in a later analysis. It was suggested by the authors that the approach could potentially be generalized to other disease states and immunological phenotypes. Some IMGT-functional V segments, including TRBV6-2 and TRBV6-3, could not be told apart with the 87-base-pair reads, so those segments were excluded. Only TCR beta chains were sequenced in this cohort, and the absence of alpha or paired-chain data limited detectable features. In a later analysis, several top co-occurrence clusters were reported to appear linked to parvovirus B19, influenza, CMV and Epstein-Barr virus. Most CMV-associated TCR beta chains appeared to be HLA-restricted in a later analysis, and the HLA associations seemed to be driven largely by CMV exposure. In a later genetic analysis, a missense DCLRE1C variant was associated with V-gene and J-gene trimming of TCR beta chains, and the association was replicated in an independent cohort. For the cohort, immune exposure information was limited to CMV serostatus. Linkage disequilibrium might explain the correlated functional status among segregating V segments, but an unknown experimental factor could not be excluded. In a later analysis, HLA-associated TCR beta chains showed more clonal expansion and lower generation probabilities than non-associated chains that were equally common. The classifier was reported to diagnose cytomegalovirus status with high specificity and sensitivity in both the original and validation cohorts. While some public TCRs were present in many individuals, most TCR sequences turned up only very rarely across donors. Roughly uniform sequencing depth across donors was assumed in presence/absence analyses, although this assumption may not hold. Because HLA typing was unavailable for some donors at each locus, only the typed subset was used in association tests. The study listed 150 to 200 TCR beta chains as associated with cytomegalovirus. When HLA alleles, especially DR and DQ, strongly co-occurred, attributing TCR associations to individual alleles was difficult. A few of the identified cytomegalovirus-associated TCR beta chains were confirmed in vitro to be specific for cytomegalovirus antigens. In a later analysis, TCR association rates were found to vary across HLA loci, with the most associated TCRs seen for DRB1 alleles and the fewest for HLA-C alleles. An earlier analysis of roughly 570 of the donors showed that most TCR beta V segments appeared in productive rearrangements either about 90% or about 30% of the time, which broadly matched IMGT annotations. About 17 rarely observed V segments, including chromosome 9 orphons, were excluded from the earlier analysis of several hundred of the donors because counts were too low. A group of highly shared sequence variants was considered likely to be a technical artifact of the sequencing pipeline. A further reported finding was that TCR beta sequences accurately predicted the HLA-A and HLA-B alleles for most subjects in the first cohort.

A word on this clone: The antigen this receptor binds is unknown. No much larger clonotype is one base removed from it; base qualities were not supplied.

Library construction relied on the immunoSEQ multiplex PCR assay. For the multiplex PCR, a mixture combining 60 forward primers for TCR Vbeta segments and 13 reverse primers for TCR Jbeta segments was used. A multiplex PCR assay on genomic DNA amplified the CDR3 region of rearranged TCR beta genes. The amplified TCR beta libraries were sequenced on the Illumina HiSeq System as 87-base-pair reads. The paper's data handling went like this. A later analysis tallied around 80 million unique TCR beta chains across the 666 repertoires, and about 10 million of those chains were shared by two or more donors. To remove PCR and sequencing errors, raw reads were error-corrected and collapsed into unique sequences using a nearest-neighbor algorithm that merged closely related sequences. V, D and J gene segments were assigned by aligning CDR3 sequences to IMGT reference sequences. For a sequence to be retained, a match of at least six nucleotides was required to both a V gene segment and a J gene segment. A rearrangement was called productive if the CDR3 had no stop codons and remained in frame with V and J, and every other rearrangement was called non-productive. CDR3 was defined according to IMGT convention as the region running from the second conserved V-encoded cysteine to the conserved J-encoded phenylalanine. The earlier analysis of a few hundred of the donors excluded any sequence lacking an unambiguous match to a single V gene segment. An earlier analysis of a few hundred of the donors classified V segments as functional when productive rearrangements were above 56.7% and as segregating when the standard deviation between donors was above 5%. To diagnose cytomegalovirus status from the catalog of TCR beta chain sequences, a statistical classification framework was built. In a later analysis, V and J genes were assigned by comparing TCR nucleotide sequences against IMGT/GENE-DB human TR gene sequences. In a later analysis, CDR3 sequences and most-parsimonious VDJ recombination scenarios were assigned using the TCRdist pipeline. A later analysis defined each TCR beta chain by its CDR3 amino acid sequence plus V-gene family, and excluded reads lacking a unique V-gene family. A later analysis removed 550 to 700 highly shared, low-generation-probability nucleotide sequences to deal with suspected cross-contamination and a sequencing artifact. A later analysis calculated a clonal expansion index for each public chain from normalized within-repertoire ranks of inferred template counts. In a later analysis, generation probabilities were computed using a VDJ recombination model fitted to out-of-frame rearrangements, and the results were checked against IGoR. In a later analysis, TCR-TCR, TCR-HLA and TCR-CMV co-occurrence was scored with hypergeometric tests, and a repertoire-size bias correction was applied to TCR pairs. In a later analysis, false discovery rates were estimated by permuting HLA or CMV assignments 20 times. In a later analysis, co-occurring TCRs were grouped with DBSCAN, and TCRdist sequence similarity was added when clustering was performed within HLA-allele-positive subsets. Co-occurrence clustering excluded repertoires with fewer than 30,000 or more than 120,000 public chains, plus five with anomalous nucleotide sharing. TCRdb's version of the immuneACCESS table is confined to in-frame rearrangements and falls short of the full clone set. An unresolved V gene accounts for under half of the shortfall where checked; the remainder is of unknown origin. The V and J calls and clone size are taken from that table; D and trimming were inferred from the DNA. The sample table shows some 38,000 clones, and about 53% are seen once. 6.2% of the sample is in the top ten clones.

CDR1 and CDR2 are drawn from the germline V gene (reference sequence): SEHNR, FQNEAQ. V loses 4 bases at its end and J loses 2 bases; junction bases beyond the gene matches: 4. The CDR3, cysteine through phenylalanine, is 15 amino acids long. Only CDR3 DNA is held: 45 bases, read in frame from base 1. The cohort comprised fewer than 750 healthy bone marrow donors. Cohort members were all nominally healthy when sampled, although unrecorded immune exposures were likely present. The donor tested CMV seropositive and was one of the 289 seropositive cohort members. A peripheral blood sample was provided by each donor, and peripheral blood mononuclear cells were used for TCR beta sequencing. Genomic DNA extraction from the blood cell samples was performed with the Qiagen DNeasy Blood Extraction Kit.

The chain couples TRBV7-9 to TRBJ2-2; TRBD1 agrees with 7 junctional bases. What was sequenced was PBMCs. The source of this sequence is a woman between 40 and 50 years old in good health and CMV-seropositive. The base sequence is TGTGCCAGCAGCTCAGGGACAGTCAACACCGGGGAGCTGTTTTTT. It is translated as CASSSGTVNTGELFF.